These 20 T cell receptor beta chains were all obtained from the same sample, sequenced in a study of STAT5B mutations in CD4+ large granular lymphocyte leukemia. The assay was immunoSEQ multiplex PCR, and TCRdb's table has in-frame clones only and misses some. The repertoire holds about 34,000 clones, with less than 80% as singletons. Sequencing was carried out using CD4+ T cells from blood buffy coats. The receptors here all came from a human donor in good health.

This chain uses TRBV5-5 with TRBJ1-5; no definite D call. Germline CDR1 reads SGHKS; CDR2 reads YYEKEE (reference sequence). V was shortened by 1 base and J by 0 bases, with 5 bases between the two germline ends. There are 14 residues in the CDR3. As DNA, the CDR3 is TGTGCCAGCAGCTTGCTGCTTAGCAATCAGCCCCAGCATTTT. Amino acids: CASSLLLSNQPQHF.

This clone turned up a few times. The CDR3 loop is CASSPQSGQLYYGYTF. In DNA form, the CDR3 reads TGTGCCAGCAGCCCCCAAAGCGGACAGTTATACTATGGCTACACCTTC. V and J are TRBV9 and TRBJ1-2, with D possibly being TRBD1 (6 bases). V lost 4 bases and J lost 3, with 19 bases in between. The germline V gene has CDR1 SGDLS and CDR2 YYNGEE. The CDR3 is made up of 16 amino acids.

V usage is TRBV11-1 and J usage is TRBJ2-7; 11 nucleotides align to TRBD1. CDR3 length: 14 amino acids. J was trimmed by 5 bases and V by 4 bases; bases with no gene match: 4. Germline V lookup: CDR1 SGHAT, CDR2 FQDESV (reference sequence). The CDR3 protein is CASSWTGGGDEQYF. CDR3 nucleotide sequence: TGTGCCAGCAGCTGGACAGGGGGCGGGGACGAGCAGTACTTC.

CDR3 sequence reads: CASSIRGRGNEQFF. For the CDR3, the DNA is TGTGCCAGTAGTATAAGGGGGCGTGGGAATGAGCAGTTCTTC. The genes are TRBV19 and TRBJ2-1; 7 bases are shared with TRBD1. This CDR3 spans 14 amino acids. Trimming removed 2 bases from V and 7 bases from J; junction bases left unmatched: 5. From germline, CDR1 is LNHDA and CDR2 SQIVND (reference sequence).

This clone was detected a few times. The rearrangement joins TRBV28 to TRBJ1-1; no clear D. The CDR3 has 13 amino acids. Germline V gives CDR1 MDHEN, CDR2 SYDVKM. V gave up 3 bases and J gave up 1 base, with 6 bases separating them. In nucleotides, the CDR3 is TGTGCCAGCAGTTTCGGGGAGAACACTGAAGCTTTCTTT. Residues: CASSFGENTEAFF.

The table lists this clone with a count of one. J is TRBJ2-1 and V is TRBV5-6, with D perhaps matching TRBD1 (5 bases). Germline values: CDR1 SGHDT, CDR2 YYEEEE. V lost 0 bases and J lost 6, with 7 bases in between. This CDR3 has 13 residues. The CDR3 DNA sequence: TGTGCCAGCAGCTTGGGCAGGGCCAATGAGCAGTTCTTC. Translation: CASSLGRANEQFF.

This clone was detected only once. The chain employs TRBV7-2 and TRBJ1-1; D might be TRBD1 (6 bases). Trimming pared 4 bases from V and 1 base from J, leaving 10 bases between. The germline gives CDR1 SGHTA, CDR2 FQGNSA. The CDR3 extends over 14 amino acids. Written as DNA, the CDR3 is TGTGCCAGCAGCTCGGCAGGGGAGAACACTGAAGCTTTCTTT. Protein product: CASSSAGENTEAFF.

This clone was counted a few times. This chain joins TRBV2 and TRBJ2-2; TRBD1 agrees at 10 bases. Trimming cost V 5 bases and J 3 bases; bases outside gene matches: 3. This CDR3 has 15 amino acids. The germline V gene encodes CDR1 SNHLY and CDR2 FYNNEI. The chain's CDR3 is CASSWDRGDTGELFF. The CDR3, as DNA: TGTGCCAGCAGTTGGGACAGGGGAGACACCGGGGAGCTGTTTTTT.

CDR3 amino acids: CASSPGGRGGRTDTQYF. Written as DNA, the CDR3 is TGTGCCAGCAGCCCCGGGGGGCGGGGGGGCCGAACAGATACGCAGTATTTT. The genes are TRBV5-5 and TRBJ2-3; 9 positions agree with TRBD2. V lost 4 bases to trimming and J lost 3 bases; unmatched junction nucleotides: 12. Germline V gene data show CDR1 as SGHKS and CDR2 as YYEKEE (reference sequence). The CDR3 totals 17 residues.

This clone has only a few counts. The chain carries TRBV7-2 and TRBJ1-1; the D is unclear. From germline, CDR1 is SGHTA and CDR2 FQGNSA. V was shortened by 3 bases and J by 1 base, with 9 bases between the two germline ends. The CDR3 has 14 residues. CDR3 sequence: CASSFLGSNTEAFF. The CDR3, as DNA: TGTGCCAGCAGCTTCTTGGGGTCGAACACTGAAGCTTTCTTT.

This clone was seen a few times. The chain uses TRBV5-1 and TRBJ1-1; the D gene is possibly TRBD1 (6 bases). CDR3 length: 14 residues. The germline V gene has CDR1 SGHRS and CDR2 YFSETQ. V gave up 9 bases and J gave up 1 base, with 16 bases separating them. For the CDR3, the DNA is TGCGCCACTCGAAGGACAGCCCAGAACACTGAAGCTTTCTTT. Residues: CATRRTAQNTEAFF.

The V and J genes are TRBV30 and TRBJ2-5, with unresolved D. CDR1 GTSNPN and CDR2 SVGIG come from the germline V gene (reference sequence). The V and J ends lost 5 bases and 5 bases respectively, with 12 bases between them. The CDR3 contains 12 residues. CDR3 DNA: TGTGCCTGGTCGGCTGGGCGCGAGACCCAGTACTTC. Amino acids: CAWSAGRETQYF.

CDR3 sequence: CASSLQGQPQHF. CDR3 DNA: TGTGCCAGCAGTTTACAGGGTCAGCCCCAGCATTTT. The chain couples TRBV2 to TRBJ1-5; maybe TRBD1 (6 bases). The V end lost 5 bases, the J end lost 6 bases, and 8 bases lay between the germline ends. Germline lookup yields CDR1 SNHLY and CDR2 FYNNEI. The CDR3 extends over 12 amino acids.

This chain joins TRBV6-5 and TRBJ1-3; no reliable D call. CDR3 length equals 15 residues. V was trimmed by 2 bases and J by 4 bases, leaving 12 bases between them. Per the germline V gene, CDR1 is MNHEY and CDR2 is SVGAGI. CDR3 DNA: TGTGCCAGCAGTTACGAAGGTGCTCCGGGAAACACCATATATTTT. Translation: CASSYEGAPGNTIYF.

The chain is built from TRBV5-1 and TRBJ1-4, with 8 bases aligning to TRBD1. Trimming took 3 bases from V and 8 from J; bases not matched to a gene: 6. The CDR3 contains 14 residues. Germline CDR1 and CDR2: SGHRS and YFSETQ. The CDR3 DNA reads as TGCGCCAGCAGCTACGGGACAGGAGTGGAAAAACTGTTTTTT. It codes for CASSYGTGVEKLFF.

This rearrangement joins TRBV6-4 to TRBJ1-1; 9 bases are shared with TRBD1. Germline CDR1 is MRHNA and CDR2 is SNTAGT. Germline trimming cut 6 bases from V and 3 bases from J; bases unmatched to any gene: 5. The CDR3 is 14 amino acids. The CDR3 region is CASRGQGWDTEAFF. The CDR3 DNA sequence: TGTGCCAGCAGGGGACAGGGTTGGGACACTGAAGCTTTCTTT.

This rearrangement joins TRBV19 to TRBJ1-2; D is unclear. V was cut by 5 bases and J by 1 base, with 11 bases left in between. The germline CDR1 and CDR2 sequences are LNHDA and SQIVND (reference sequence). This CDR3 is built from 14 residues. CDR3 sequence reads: CASSPSLNNYGYTF. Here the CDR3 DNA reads TGTGCCAGTAGTCCCAGCTTAAATAACTATGGCTACACCTTC.

CDR3 nucleotide sequence: TGTGCCAGCTCACAGGGGACAGCCCTGAACACTGAAGCTTTCTTT. This sequence encodes CASSQGTALNTEAFF. The chain combines TRBV18 with TRBJ1-1, with 7 bases identical to TRBD1. Germline V gene lookup returns CDR1 KGHSH and CDR2 LQKENI. The trim removed 4 bases at V and 0 bases at J, leaving 5 bases unmatched. CDR3 length equals 15 residues.

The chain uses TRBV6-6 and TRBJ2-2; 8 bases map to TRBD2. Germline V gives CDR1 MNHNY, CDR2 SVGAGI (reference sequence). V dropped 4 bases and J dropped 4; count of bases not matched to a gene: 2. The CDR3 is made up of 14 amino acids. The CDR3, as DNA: TGTGCCAGCAGTTCCGCGGGGGGCACCGGGGAGCTGTTTTTT. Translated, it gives CASSSAGGTGELFF.

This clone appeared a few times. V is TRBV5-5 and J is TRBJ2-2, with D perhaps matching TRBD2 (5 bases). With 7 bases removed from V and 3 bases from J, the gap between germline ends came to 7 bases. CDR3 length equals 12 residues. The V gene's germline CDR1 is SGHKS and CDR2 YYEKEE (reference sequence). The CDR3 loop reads CASEGDTGELFF. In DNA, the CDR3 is TGTGCCAGCGAGGGCGACACCGGGGAGCTGTTTTTT.